The 2 T cell receptor beta chains presented below share a single source sample, sequenced in a study of blood T cell repertoires in COVID-19. Sequencing used immunoSEQ multiplex PCR; TCRdb keeps in-frame clones, though not all of them. Of approximately 140,000 clones listed, roughly 89% are singletons. The material sequenced was peripheral blood. These receptors originate from a man in his fifties with active or convalescent COVID-19.

The chain carries TRBV2 and TRBJ2-7, with D tentatively TRBD2 (6 bases). Deletions cut 7 bases from V and 0 bases from J, with 13 bases between. The CDR3 covers 14 residues. Germline CDR1 is SNHLY and CDR2 is FYNNEI. CDR3 sequence: CASKEGSSSYEQYF. The CDR3 DNA is TGTGCCAGCAAGGAGGGCTCAAGCTCCTACGAGCAGTACTTC.

The J gene is TRBJ2-3, the V gene TRBV15, with 9 bases lining up with TRBD2. Germline loops: CDR1 LNHNV, CDR2 YYDKDF (reference sequence). With 5 bases clipped from V and 6 bases from J, the junction kept 12 bases outside the gene matches. This CDR3 comprises 16 residues. The CDR3 sequence: CATSGGYAGGSDTQYF. In DNA form, the CDR3 reads TGTGCCACCAGCGGGGGCTATGCGGGAGGGAGTGATACGCAGTATTTT.